The following is a T cell receptor beta chain sequence with its context. Its specificity is not known. Profiled with immunoSEQ multiplex PCR; TCRdb holds only in-frame clones, not every one. Here the sample spans more than 150,000 clones, approximately 92% being singletons. The data are from a study of T cell responses to AZD1222 COVID-19 vaccine. Germline V lookup: CDR1 WNHNN, CDR2 SYGVQD (reference sequence). The V end was cut by 3 bases, the J end by 6 bases, with 12 bases between. The CDR3 consists of 14 residues. Points from the study as a whole: The sample set comprised mostly white British donors with more females, and clonal diversity was possibly underestimated. Of the AZD1222 recipients, only five to seven were seropositive at baseline.

The sequence was obtained from an adult in good health. The chain has TRBV10-1 and TRBJ2-1; the D gene is possibly TRBD2 (6 bases). Sequenced material: peripheral blood, taken on day 0 of AZD1222 vaccination. The CDR3 protein is CASSDTSSGNEQFF. The CDR3 DNA follows: TGCGCCAGCAGTGATACCAGTAGCGGCAATGAGCAGTTCTTC.